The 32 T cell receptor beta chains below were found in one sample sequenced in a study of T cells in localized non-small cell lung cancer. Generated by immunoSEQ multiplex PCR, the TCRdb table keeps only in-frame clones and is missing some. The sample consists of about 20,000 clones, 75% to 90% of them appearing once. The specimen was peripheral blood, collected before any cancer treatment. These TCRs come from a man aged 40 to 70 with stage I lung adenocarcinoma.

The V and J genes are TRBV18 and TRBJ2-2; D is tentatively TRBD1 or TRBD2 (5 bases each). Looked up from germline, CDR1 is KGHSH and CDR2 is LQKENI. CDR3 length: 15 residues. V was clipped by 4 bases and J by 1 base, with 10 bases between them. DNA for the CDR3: TGTGCCAGCTCACGGAGGCAGGGGAACACCGGGGAGCTGTTTTTT. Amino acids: CASSRRQGNTGELFF.

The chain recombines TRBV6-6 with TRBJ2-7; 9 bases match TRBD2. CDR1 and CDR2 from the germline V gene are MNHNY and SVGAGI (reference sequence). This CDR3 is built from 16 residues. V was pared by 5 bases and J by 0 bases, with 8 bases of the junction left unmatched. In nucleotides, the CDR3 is TGTGCCAGCAGTAAACTGACTAGCGGAGGCTCCTACGAGCAGTACTTC. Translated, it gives CASSKLTSGGSYEQYF.

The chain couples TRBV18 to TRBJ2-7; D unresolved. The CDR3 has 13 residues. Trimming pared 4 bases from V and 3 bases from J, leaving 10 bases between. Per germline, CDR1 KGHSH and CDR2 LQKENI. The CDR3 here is CASSRQNNYEQYF. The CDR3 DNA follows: TGTGCCAGCTCACGTCAGAACAACTACGAGCAGTACTTC.

CDR3 region: CARSFTGTGLLSTDTQYF. In DNA form, the CDR3 reads TGTGCCAGAAGCTTTACTGGGACGGGACTTCTTAGCACAGATACGCAGTATTTT. The chain has TRBV5-3 and TRBJ2-3; tentative D call: TRBD2 (6 bases). TRBV5-3 is assigned to the ORF class and has an uncertain function. V gave up 2 bases and J gave up 0 bases, with 19 bases separating them. The CDR3 length is 18 residues.

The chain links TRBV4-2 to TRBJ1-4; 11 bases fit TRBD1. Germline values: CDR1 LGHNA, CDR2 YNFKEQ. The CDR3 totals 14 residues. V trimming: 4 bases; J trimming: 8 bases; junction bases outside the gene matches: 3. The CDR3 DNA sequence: TGTGCCAGCAGCCCGGACAGGGGGCACGAAAAACTGTTTTTT. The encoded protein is CASSPDRGHEKLFF.

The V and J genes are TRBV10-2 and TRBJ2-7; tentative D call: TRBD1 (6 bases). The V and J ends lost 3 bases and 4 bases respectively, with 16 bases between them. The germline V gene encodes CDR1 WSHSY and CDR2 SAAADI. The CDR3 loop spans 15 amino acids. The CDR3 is CASSEASDGTYEQYF. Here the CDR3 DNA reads TGCGCCAGCAGTGAAGCGAGCGACGGGACATACGAGCAGTACTTC.

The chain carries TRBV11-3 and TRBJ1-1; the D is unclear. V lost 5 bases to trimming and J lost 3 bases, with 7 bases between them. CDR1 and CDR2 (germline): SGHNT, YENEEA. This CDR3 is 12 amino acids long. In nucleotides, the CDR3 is TGTGCCAGCAGCCACAGTTACACTGAAGCTTTCTTT. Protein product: CASSHSYTEAFF.

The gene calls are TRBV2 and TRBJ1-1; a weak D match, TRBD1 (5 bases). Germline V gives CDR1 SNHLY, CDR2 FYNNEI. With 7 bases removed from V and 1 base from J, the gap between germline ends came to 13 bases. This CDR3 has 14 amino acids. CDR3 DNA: TGTGCCAGCACTAACACAGGCCCGAACACTGAAGCTTTCTTT. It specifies CASTNTGPNTEAFF.

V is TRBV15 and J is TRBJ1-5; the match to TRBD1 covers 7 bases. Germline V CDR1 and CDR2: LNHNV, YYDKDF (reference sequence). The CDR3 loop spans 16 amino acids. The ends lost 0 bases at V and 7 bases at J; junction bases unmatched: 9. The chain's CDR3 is CATSRELRQGKQPQHF. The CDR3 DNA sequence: TGTGCCACCAGCAGAGAACTTCGACAGGGAAAACAGCCCCAGCATTTT. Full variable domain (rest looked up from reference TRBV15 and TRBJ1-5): DAMVIQNPRYQVTQFGKPVTLSCSQTLNHNVMYWYQQKSSQAPKLLFHYYDKDFNNEADTPDNFQSRRPNTSFCFLDIRSPGLGDTAMYLCATSRELRQGKQPQHFGDGTRLSIL.

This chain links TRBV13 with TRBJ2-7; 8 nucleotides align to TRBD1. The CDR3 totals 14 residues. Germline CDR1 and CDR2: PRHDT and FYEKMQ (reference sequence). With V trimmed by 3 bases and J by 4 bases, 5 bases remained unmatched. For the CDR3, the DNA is TGTGCCAGCAGCTTGGGGACAGGTGGGTACGAGCAGTACTTC. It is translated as CASSLGTGGYEQYF.

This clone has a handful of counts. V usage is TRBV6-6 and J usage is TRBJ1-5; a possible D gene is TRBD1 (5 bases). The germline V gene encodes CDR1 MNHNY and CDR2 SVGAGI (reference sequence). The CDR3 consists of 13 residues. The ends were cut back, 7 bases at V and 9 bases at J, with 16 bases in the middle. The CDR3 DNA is TGTGCCAGCAACCGAGGGGAGAGGCTGCCCCAGCATTTT. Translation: CASNRGERLPQHF.

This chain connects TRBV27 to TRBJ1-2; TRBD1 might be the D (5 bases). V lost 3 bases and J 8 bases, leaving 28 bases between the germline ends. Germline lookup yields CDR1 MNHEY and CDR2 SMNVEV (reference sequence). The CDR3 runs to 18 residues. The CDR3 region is CASSFLTPTGTPVGGYTF. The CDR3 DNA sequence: TGTGCCAGCAGTTTCCTAACGCCGACCGGGACTCCAGTGGGGGGCTACACCTTC.

The CDR3 nucleotides are TGTGCCAGCAGTTTATTGGGTTTTGGAAATCAGCCCCAGCATTTT. Protein: CASSLLGFGNQPQHF. The chain uses TRBV27 and TRBJ1-5, with D uncertain. This CDR3 comprises 15 residues. V lost 1 base and J 4 bases, leaving 11 bases between the germline ends. Germline lookup yields CDR1 MNHEY and CDR2 SMNVEV (reference sequence).

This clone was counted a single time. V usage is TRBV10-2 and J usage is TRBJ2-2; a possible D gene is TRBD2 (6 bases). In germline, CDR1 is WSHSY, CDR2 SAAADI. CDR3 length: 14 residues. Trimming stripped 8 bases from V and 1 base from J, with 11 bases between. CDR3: CASGWGENTGELFF. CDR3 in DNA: TGCGCCAGCGGATGGGGGGAGAACACCGGGGAGCTGTTTTTT.

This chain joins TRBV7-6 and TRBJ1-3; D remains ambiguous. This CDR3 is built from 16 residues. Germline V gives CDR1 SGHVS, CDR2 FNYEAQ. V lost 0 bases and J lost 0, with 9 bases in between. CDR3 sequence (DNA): TGTGCCAGCAGCTTAGCGGCTGGTTACTCTGGAAACACCATATATTTT. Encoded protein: CASSLAAGYSGNTIYF.

The CDR3 DNA reads as TGTGCCAGTGCCCCAGCGGGAGCCCACTACGAGCAGTACTTC. This encodes CASAPAGAHYEQYF. V and J are TRBV19 and TRBJ2-7; 8 bases align to TRBD2. Germline CDR1 reads LNHDA; CDR2 reads SQIVND (reference sequence). This CDR3 has 14 residues. With V trimmed by 8 bases and J by 3 bases, 9 bases remained unmatched.

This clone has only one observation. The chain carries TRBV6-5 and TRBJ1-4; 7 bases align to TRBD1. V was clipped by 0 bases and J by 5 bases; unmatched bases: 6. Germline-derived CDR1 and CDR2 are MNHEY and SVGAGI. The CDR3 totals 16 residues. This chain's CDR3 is CASSYSTGTANEKLFF. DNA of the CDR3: TGTGCCAGCAGTTACTCAACCGGGACAGCGAATGAAAAACTGTTTTTT.

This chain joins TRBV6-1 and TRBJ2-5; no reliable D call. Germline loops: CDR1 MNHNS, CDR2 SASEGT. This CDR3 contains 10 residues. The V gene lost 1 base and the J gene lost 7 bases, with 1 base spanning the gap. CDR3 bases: TGTGCCAGCAGTGAAGGGACCCAGTACTTC. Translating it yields CASSEGTQYF.

In DNA form, the CDR3 reads TGTGCCAGTAGTTCCTCCATAGCTGGAAACACCATATATTTT. This gives the protein CASSSSIAGNTIYF. This chain connects TRBV19 to TRBJ1-3; no clear D. Per the germline V gene, CDR1 is LNHDA and CDR2 is SQIVND (reference sequence). The CDR3 extends over 14 amino acids. Trimming removed 5 bases at V and 2 bases at J, with 10 bases between.

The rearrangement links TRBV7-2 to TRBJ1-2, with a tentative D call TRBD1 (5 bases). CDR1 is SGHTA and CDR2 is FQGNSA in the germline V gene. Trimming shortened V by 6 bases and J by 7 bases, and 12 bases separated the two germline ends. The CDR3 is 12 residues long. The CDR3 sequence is CASSRGAGGYTF. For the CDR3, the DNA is TGTGCCAGCAGTAGGGGCGCGGGTGGCTACACCTTC.

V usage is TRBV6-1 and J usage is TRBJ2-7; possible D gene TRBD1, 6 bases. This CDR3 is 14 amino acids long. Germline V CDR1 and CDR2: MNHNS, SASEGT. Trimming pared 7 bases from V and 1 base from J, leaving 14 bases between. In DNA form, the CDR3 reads TGTGCCAGCAATCAACAGGGATGGTCCTACGAGCAGTACTTC. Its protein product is CASNQQGWSYEQYF.

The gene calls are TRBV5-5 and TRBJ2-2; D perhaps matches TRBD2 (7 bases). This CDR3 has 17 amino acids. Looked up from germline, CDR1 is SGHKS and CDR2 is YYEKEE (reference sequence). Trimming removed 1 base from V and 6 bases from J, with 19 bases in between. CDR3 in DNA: TGTGCCAGCAGCTTGTCTATAGTGGGGGGGCCGCCCGGGGAGCTGTTTTTT. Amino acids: CASSLSIVGGPPGELFF.

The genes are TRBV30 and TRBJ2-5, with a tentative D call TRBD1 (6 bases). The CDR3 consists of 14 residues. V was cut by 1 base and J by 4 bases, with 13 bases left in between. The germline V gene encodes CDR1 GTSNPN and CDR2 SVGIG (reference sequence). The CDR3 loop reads CAWSDTGFRETQYF. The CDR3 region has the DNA TGTGCCTGGAGTGATACAGGGTTTAGAGAGACCCAGTACTTC.

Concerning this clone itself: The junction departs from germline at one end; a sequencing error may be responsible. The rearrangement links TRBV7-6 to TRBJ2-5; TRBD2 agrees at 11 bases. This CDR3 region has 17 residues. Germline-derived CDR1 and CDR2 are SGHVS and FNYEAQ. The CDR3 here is CASSLASGLAGQGTQYF. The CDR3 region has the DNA TGTGCCAGCAGCTTAGCGTCAGGACTAGCGGGCCAAGGGACCCAGTACTTC.

The CDR3 sequence is CASSFIGQVSTEAFF. The CDR3, as DNA: TGTGCCAGCAGTTTTATAGGACAGGTGAGCACTGAAGCTTTCTTT. V is TRBV27 and J is TRBJ1-1; 7 bases match TRBD1. Germline CDR1 is MNHEY and CDR2 is SMNVEV (reference sequence). Unmatched junction bases numbered 8, after V lost 3 bases and J lost 4 bases. The CDR3 runs 15 residues.

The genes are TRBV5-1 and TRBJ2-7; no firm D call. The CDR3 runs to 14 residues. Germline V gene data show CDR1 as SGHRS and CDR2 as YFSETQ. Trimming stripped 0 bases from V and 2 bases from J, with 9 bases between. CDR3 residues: CASSLAGTTYEQYF. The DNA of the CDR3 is TGCGCCAGCAGCTTGGCCGGCACAACCTACGAGCAGTACTTC.

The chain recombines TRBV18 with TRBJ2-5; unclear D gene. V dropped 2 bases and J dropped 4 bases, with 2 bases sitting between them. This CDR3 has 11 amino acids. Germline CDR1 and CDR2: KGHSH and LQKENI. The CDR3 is CASSPGETQYF. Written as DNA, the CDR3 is TGTGCCAGCTCACCAGGAGAGACCCAGTACTTC. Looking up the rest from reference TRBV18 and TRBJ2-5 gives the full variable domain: NAGVMQNPRHLVRRRGQEARLRCSPMKGHSHVYWYRQLPEEGLKFMVYLQKENIIDESGMPKERFSAEFPKEGPSILRIQQVVRGDSAAYFCASSPGETQYFGPGTRLLVL.

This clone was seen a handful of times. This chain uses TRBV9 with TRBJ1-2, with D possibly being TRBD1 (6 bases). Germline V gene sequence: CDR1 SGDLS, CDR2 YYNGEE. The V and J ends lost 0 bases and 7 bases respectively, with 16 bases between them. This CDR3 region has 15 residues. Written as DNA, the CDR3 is TGTGCCAGCAGCGTAGTCGACAGGATAGGTAGTGGCTACACCTTC. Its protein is CASSVVDRIGSGYTF.

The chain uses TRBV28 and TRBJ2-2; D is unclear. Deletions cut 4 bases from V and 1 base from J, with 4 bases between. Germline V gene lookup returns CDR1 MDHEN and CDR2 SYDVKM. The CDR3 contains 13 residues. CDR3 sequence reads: CASSYRNTGELFF. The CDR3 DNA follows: TGTGCCAGCAGTTACCGGAACACCGGGGAGCTGTTTTTT.

The CDR3 is CASSMGVTDTQYF. CDR3 nucleotides: TGTGCCAGTAGTATGGGGGTCACAGATACGCAGTATTTT. The gene calls are TRBV19 and TRBJ2-3; the D gene could be TRBD1 or TRBD2 (5 bases each). Germline V lookup: CDR1 LNHDA, CDR2 SQIVND (reference sequence). V was pared by 3 bases and J by 2 bases, with 6 bases between. The CDR3 loop spans 13 amino acids.

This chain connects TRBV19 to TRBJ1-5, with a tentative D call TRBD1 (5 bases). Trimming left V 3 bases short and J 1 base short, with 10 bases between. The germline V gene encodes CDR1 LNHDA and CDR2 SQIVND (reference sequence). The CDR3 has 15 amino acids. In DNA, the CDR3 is TGTGCCAGTAGTATCGTACGGGACAGCAATCAGCCCCAGCATTTT. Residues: CASSIVRDSNQPQHF.

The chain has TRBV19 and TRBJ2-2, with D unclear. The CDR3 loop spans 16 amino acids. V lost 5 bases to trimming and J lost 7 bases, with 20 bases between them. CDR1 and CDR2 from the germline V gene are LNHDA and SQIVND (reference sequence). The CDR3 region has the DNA TGTGCCAGTAGTCTCCTCCTCGACGCGGATATCGGGGAGCTGTTTTTT. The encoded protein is CASSLLLDADIGELFF.